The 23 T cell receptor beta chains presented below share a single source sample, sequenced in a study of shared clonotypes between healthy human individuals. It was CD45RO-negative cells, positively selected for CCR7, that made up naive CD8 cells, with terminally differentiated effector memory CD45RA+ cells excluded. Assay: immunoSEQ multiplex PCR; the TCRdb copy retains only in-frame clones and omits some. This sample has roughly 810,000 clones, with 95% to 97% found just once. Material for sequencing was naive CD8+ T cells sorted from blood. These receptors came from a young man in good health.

CDR3 coding DNA: TGTGCCAGCAGCCGGACAGGGCCGAATGAAAAACTGTTTTTT. This codes for CASSRTGPNEKLFF. The chain links TRBV7-9 to TRBJ1-4; 8 nucleotides line up with TRBD1. With 5 bases clipped from V and 5 bases from J, the junction kept 4 bases outside the gene matches. The CDR3 is 14 residues long. Germline loops: CDR1 SEHNR, CDR2 FQNEAQ (reference sequence). Together with reference TRBV7-9 and TRBJ1-4, the CDR3 gives the full variable domain: DTGVSQNPRHKITKRGQNVTFRCDPISEHNRLYWYRQTLGQGPEFLTYFQNEAQLEKSRLLSDRFSAERPKGSFSTLEIQRTEQGDSAMYLCASSRTGPNEKLFFGSGTQLSVL.

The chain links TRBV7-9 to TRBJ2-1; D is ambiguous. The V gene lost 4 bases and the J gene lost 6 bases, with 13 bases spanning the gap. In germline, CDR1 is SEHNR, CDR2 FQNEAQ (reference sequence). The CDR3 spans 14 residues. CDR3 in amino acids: CASSYVVGVNEQFF. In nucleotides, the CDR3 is TGTGCCAGCAGCTATGTGGTCGGAGTCAATGAGCAGTTCTTC.

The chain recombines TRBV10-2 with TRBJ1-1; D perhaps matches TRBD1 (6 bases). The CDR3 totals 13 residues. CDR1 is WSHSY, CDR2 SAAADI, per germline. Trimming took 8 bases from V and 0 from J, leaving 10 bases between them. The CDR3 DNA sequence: TGCGCCAGCGGACAGTACATGAACACTGAAGCTTTCTTT. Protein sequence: CASGQYMNTEAFF.

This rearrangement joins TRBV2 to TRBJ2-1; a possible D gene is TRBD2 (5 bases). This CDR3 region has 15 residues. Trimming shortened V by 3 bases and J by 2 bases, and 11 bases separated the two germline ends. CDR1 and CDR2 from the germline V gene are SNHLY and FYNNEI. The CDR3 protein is CASSDAGEPYNEQFF. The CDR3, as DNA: TGTGCCAGCAGTGACGCCGGGGAACCCTACAATGAGCAGTTCTTC.

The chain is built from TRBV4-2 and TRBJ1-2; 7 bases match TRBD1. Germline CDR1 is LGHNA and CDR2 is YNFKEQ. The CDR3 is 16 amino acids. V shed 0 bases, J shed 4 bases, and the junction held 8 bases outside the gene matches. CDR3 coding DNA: TGTGCCAGCAGCCAAGACGAACAGGGGATTGGCTATGGCTACACCTTC. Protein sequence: CASSQDEQGIGYGYTF.

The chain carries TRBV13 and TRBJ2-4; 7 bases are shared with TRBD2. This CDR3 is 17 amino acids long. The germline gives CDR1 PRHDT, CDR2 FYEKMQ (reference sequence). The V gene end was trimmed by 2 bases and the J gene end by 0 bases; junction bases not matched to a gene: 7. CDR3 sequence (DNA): TGTGCCAGCAGCTTAAGGTCTAGCGGATTAGCCAAAAACATTCAGTACTTC. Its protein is CASSLRSSGLAKNIQYF.

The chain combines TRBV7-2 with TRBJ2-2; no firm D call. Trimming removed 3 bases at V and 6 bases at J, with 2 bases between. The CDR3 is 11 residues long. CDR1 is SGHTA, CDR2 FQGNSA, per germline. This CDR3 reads CASSFPGELFF. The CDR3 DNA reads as TGTGCCAGCAGCTTTCCCGGGGAGCTGTTTTTT. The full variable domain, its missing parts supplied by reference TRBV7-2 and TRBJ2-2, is GAGVSQSPSNKVTEKGKDVELRCDPISGHTALYWYRQSLGQGLEFLIYFQGNSAPDKSGLPSDRFSAERTGGSVSTLTIQRTQQEDSAVYLCASSFPGELFFGEGSRLTVL.

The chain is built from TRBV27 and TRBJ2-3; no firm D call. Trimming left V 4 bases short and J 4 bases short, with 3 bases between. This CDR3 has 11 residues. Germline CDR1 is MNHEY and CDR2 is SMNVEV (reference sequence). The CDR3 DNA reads TGTGCCAGCAGTTCGTCAGATACGCAGTATTTT. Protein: CASSSSDTQYF.

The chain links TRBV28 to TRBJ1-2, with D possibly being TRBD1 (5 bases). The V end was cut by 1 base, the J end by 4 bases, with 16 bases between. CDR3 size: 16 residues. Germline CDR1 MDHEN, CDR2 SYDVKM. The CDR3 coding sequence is TGTGCCAGCAGTTTATCGAGACGAGTTGGGGGCTATGGCTACACCTTC. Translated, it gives CASSLSRRVGGYGYTF.

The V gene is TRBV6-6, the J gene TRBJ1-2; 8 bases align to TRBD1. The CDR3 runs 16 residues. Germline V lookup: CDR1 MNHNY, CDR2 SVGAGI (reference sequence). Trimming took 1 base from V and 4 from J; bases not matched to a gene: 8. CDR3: CASSYLELDRAYGYTF. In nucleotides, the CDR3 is TGTGCCAGCAGTTACTTGGAATTGGACAGGGCCTATGGCTACACCTTC.

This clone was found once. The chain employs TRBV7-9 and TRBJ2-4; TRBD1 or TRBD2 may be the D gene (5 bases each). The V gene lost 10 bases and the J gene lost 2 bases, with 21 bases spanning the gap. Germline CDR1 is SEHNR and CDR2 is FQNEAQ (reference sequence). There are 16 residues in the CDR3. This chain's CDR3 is CATTQLFRESKNIQYF. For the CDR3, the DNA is TGTGCCACTACGCAACTATTCAGGGAGTCCAAAAACATTCAGTACTTC.

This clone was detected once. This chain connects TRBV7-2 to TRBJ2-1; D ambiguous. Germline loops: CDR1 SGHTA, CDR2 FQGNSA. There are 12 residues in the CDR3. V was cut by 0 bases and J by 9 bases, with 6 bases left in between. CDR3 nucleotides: TGTGCCAGCAGCTTAGCCGTCGGTGAGCAGTTCTTC. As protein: CASSLAVGEQFF.

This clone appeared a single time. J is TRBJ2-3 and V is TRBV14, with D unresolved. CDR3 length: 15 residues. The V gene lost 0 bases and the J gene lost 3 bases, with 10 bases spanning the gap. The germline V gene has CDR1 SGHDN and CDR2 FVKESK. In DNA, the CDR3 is TGTGCCAGCAGCCAAGAGCGTAGGAGTACAGATACGCAGTATTTT. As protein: CASSQERRSTDTQYF.

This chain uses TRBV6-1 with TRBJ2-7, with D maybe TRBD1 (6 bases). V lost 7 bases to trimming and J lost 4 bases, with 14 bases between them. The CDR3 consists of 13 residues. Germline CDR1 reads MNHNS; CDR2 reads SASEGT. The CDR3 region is CASMGQQVYEQYF. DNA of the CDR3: TGTGCCAGCATGGGACAACAAGTTTACGAGCAGTACTTC.

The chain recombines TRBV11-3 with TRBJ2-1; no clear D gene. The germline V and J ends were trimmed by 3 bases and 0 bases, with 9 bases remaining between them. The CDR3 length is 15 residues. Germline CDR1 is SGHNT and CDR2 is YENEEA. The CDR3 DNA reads TGTGCCAGCAGCTTTGATCCGAGCTCCTACAATGAGCAGTTCTTC. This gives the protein CASSFDPSSYNEQFF.

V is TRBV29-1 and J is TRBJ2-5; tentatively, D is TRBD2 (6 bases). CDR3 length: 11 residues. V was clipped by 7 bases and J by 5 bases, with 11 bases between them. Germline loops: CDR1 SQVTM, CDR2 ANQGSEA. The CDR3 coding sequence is TGCAGCGCCCCCCGGGGGGAGACCCAGTACTTC. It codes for CSAPRGETQYF.

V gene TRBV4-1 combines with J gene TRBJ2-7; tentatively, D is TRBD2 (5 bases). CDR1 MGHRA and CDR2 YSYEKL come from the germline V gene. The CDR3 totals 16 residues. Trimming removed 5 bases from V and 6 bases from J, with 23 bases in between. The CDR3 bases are TGCGCCAGCAGCTCCATCTCCGGGTCGACTCGGGGCGAGCAGTACTTC. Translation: CASSSISGSTRGEQYF.

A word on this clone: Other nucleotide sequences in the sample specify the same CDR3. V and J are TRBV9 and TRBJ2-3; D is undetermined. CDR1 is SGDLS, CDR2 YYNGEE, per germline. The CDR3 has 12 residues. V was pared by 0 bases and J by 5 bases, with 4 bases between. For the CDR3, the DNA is TGTGCCAGCAGCGTAGTGGGAGATACGCAGTATTTT. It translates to CASSVVGDTQYF. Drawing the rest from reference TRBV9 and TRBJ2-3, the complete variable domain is DSGVTQTPKHLITATGQRVTLRCSPRSGDLSVYWYQQSLDQGLQFLIQYYNGEERAKGNILERFSAQQFPDLHSELNLSSLELGDSALYFCASSVVGDTQYFGPGTRLTVL.

CDR3 sequence reads: CASSSSTGGVYGYTF. The DNA of the CDR3 is TGTGCCAGCAGCTCTTCCACAGGGGGGGTCTATGGCTACACCTTC. The chain joins TRBV5-4 to TRBJ1-2, with TRBD1 matching over 8 bases. This CDR3 region has 15 residues. Germline V gene lookup returns CDR1 SGHNT and CDR2 YYREEE (reference sequence). V gave up 3 bases and J gave up 4 bases; unmatched junction bases: 8.

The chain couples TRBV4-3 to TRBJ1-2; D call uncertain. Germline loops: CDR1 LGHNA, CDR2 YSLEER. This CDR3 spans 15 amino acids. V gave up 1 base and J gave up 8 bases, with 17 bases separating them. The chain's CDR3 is CASSQVSDTSGGYTF. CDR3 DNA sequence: TGCGCCAGCAGCCAAGTGTCCGACACGTCAGGCGGCTACACCTTC.

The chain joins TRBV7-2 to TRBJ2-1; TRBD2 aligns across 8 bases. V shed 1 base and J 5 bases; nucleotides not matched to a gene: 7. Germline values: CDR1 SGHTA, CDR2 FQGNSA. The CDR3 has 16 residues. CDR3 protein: CASSLVPSGPNNEQFF. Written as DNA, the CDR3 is TGTGCCAGCAGCTTAGTCCCTAGCGGGCCGAACAATGAGCAGTTCTTC.

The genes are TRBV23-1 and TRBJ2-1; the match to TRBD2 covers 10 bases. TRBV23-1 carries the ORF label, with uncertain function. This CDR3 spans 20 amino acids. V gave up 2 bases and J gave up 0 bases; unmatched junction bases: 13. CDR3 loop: CASSQGCQREGPFSYNEQFF. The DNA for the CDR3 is TGCGCCAGCAGTCAAGGGTGTCAGCGGGAGGGCCCGTTCTCCTACAATGAGCAGTTCTTC.

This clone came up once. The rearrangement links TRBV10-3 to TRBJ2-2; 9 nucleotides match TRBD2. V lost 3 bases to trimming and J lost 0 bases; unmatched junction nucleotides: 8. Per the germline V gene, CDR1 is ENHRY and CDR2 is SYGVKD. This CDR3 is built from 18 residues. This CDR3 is CAISENRASGANTGELFF. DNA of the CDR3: TGTGCCATCAGTGAAAATCGGGCTAGCGGGGCGAACACCGGGGAGCTGTTTTTT.